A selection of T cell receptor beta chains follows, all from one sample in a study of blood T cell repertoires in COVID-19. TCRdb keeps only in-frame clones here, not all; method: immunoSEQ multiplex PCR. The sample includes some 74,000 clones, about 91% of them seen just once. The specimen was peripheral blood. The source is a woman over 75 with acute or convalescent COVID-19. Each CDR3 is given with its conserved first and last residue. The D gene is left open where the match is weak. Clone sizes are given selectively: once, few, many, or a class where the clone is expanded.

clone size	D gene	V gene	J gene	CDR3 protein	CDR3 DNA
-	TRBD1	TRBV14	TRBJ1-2	CASSSRGRNGYTF	TGTGCCAGCAGCTCCAGGGGGCGGAATGGCTACACCTTC
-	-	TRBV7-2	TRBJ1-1	CASSPTGKNTEAFF	TGTGCCAGCAGCCCCACGGGGAAGAACACTGAAGCTTTCTTT
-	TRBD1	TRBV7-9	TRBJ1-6	CASSLGHSTGGSPLHF	TGTGCCAGCAGCTTAGGTCATTCGACAGGGGGTTCACCCCTCCACTTT
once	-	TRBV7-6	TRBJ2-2	CASSAINTGELFF	TGTGCCAGCAGCGCTATAAACACCGGGGAGCTGTTTTTT
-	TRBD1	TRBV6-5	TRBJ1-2	CASKGQGLEGYTF	TGTGCCAGCAAGGGACAGGGTCTCGAGGGCTACACCTTC
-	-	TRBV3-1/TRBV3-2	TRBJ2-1	CASSQKGGNEQFF	TGTGCCAGCAGCCAAAAGGGAGGCAATGAGCAGTTCTTC
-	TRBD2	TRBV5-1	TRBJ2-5	CASSPRTSGGETQYF	TGCGCCAGCAGCCCCCGGACTAGCGGGGGAGAGACCCAGTACTTC
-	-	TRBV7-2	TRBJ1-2	CASSFALGRARRDGYTF	TGTGCCAGCAGCTTTGCTTTAGGTAGGGCGCGCAGGGATGGCTACACCTTC
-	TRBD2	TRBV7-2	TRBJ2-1	CASSLFTSGYNEQFF	TGTGCCAGCAGCTTATTCACTAGCGGGTACAATGAGCAGTTCTTC
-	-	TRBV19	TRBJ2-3	CASSVQGLADTQYF	TGTGCCAGTAGTGTACAGGGCCTGGCAGATACGCAGTATTTT
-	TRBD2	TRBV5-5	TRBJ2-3	CASSWGTSGSHSADTQYF	TGTGCCAGCAGTTGGGGGACTAGCGGGAGCCATTCCGCAGATACGCAGTATTTT
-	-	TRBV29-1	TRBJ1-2	CSVEDRGGANYGYTF	TGCAGCGTTGAAGATCGTGGGGGGGCTAACTATGGCTACACCTTC
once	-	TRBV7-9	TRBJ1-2	CASSFPQGGYTF	TGTGCCAGCAGCTTCCCCCAGGGTGGCTACACCTTC
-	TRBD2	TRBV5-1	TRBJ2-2	CASSRGLAGGPNTGELFF	TGCGCCAGCAGCAGGGGACTAGCGGGGGGGCCGAACACCGGGGAGCTGTTTTTT
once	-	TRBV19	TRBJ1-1	CASQRQVNTEAFF	TGTGCCAGTCAGAGACAGGTTAACACTGAAGCTTTCTTT
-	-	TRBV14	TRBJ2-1	CASSQDLTKEQFF	TGTGCCAGCAGCCAAGATCTGACTAAGGAGCAGTTCTTC
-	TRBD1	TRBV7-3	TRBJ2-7	CASSLSNRGNYEQYF	TGTGCCAGCAGCTTATCGAACAGGGGGAACTACGAGCAGTACTTC
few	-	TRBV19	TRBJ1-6	CASSIQDSNSPLHF	TGTGCCAGTAGTATCCAGGACAGTAATTCACCCCTCCACTTT
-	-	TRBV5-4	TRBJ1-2	CASSLAGGSPNYGYTF	TGTGCCAGCAGCTTAGCGGGGGGCTCCCCTAACTATGGCTACACCTTC
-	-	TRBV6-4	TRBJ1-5	CDSRDNYFSNQPQHF	TGTGACTCGCGGGATAACTACTTTAGCAATCAGCCCCAGCATTTT
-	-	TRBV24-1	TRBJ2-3	CATSDSGGADTQYF	TGTGCCACCAGTGATTCGGGGGGCGCAGATACGCAGTATTTT
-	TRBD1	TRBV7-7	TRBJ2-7	CASPLNAGTGEHEQYF	TGTGCTAGCCCCTTAAACGCCGGGACAGGGGAACACGAGCAGTACTTC
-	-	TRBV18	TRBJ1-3	CASSPSSSSGNTIYF	TGTGCCAGCTCACCCTCAAGTAGTTCTGGAAACACCATATATTTT
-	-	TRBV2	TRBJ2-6	CASSGGLGSGANVLTF	TGTGCCAGCAGCGGAGGGCTCGGCTCTGGGGCCAACGTCCTGACTTTC
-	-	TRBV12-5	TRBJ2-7	CASGPRQSSYEQYF	TGTGCTAGTGGTCCCAGACAGTCCTCCTACGAGCAGTACTTC
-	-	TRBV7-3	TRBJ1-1	CASSSSGNTEAFF	TGTGCCAGCAGCTCGTCGGGAAACACTGAAGCTTTCTTT
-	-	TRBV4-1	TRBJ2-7	CASSRPNQGLNYEQYF	TGCGCCAGCAGCCGGCCAAACCAAGGACTCAACTACGAGCAGTACTTC
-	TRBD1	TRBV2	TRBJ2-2	CASRRDRGLVGELFF	TGTGCCAGCAGGAGGGACAGGGGGCTTGTCGGGGAGCTGTTTTTT
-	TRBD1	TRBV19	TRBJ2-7	CASSMGIRQGRSYEQYF	TGTGCCAGTAGTATGGGTATTCGACAGGGCAGATCCTACGAGCAGTACTTC
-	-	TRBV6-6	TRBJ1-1	CASSQQNTEAFF	TGTGCCAGCAGTCAACAAAACACTGAAGCTTTCTTT
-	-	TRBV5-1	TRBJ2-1	CASSLDASYNEQFF	TGCGCCAGCAGCTTGGATGCGTCCTACAATGAGCAGTTCTTC
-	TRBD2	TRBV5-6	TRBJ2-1	CASSPGLAGGYNEQFF	TGTGCCAGCAGCCCCGGACTAGCTGGGGGGTACAATGAGCAGTTCTTC
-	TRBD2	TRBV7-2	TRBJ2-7	CASSLAGGSSYEQYF	TGTGCCAGCAGCTTAGCGGGGGGGAGCTCCTACGAGCAGTACTTC
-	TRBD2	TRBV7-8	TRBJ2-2	CASSLTSGIANTGELFF	TGTGCCAGCAGCTTGACTAGCGGGATCGCGAACACCGGGGAGCTGTTTTTT
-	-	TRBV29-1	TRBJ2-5	CSVESGPQETQYF	TGCAGCGTTGAATCAGGGCCCCAAGAGACCCAGTACTTC
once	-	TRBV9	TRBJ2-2	CASSVFSTGRFTGELFF	TGTGCCAGCAGCGTCTTTTCTACGGGAAGGTTTACCGGGGAGCTGTTTTTT
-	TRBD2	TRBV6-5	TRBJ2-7	CASSYGEGGYEQYF	TGTGCCAGCAGTTACGGGGAGGGTGGGTACGAGCAGTACTTC
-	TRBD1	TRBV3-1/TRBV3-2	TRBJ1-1	CASSHEGANTEAFF	TGTGCCAGCAGCCACGAGGGGGCGAACACTGAAGCTTTCTTT